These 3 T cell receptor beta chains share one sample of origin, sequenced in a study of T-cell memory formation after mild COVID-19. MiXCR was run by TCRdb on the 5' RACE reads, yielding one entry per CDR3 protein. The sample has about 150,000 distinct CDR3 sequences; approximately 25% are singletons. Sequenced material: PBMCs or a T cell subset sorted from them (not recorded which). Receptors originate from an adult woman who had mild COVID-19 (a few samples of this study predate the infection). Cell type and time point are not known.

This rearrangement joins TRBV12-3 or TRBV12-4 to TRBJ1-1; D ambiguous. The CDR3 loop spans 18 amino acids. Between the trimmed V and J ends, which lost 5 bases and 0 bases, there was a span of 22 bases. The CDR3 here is CASSPLMVEGLMNTEAFF. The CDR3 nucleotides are TGTGCCAGCAGTCCCTTAATGGTGGAGGGCCTCATGAACACTGAAGCTTTCTTT.

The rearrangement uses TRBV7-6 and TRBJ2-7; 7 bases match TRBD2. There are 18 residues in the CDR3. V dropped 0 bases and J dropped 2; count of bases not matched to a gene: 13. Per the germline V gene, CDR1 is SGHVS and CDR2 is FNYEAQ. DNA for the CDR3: TGTGCCAGCAGCTTAGCTTCACCCGGCGGCGGGAGCCCCTACGAGCAGTACTTC. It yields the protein CASSLASPGGGSPYEQYF.

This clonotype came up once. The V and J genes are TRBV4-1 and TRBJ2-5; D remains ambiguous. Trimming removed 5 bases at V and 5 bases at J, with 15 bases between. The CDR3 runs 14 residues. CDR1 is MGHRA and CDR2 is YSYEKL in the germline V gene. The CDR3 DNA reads TGCGCCAGCAGCTTCTCCTCACTAATGGAGACCCAGTACTTC. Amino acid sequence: CASSFSSLMETQYF.